What follows is one T cell receptor beta chain and its context. Its antigen remains unidentified. All TRB cDNA libraries came from 5' RACE performed with UMI labels. From the 5' RACE reads, TCRdb lists one entry per CDR3 protein and no DNA. There are some 130,000 distinct CDR3 sequences in the sample, with 0.41% held by the top ten. These data come from a study of CXCR3-negative and CXCR3-positive naive CD8 T cells. Study details: The study obtained around 130 million TRB reads, about 1.5 +/- 0.3 million per library.

Notes on the study in general: A higher hydrophobicity marked the TRB CDR3s of CXCR3-positive naive cells versus CXCR3-negative naive cells. Naive subsets displayed similar surface CD5, and TCR strength was inferred from TRB CDR3 properties. Naive cells, whether CXCR3-negative or CXCR3-positive, had similar TRBV-TRBJ usage, while memory cells differed. High diversity, comparable across both naive subsets, contrasted with much lower diversity in memory CD8+ cells.

This CDR3 has 11 amino acids. Germline CDR1 SQVTM, CDR2 ANQGSEA. This TCR was sampled from a human donor in good health. Some clones in this sample may be carry-over from other donors' samples. The chain has TRBV29-1 and TRBJ1-1. Sequences were obtained from naive CXCR3+ CD8+ T cells from blood. The subset: CD45RO-CCR7+CD27+CD95- naive CD8+ T cells expressing CXCR3 (TNR3+). The CDR3 sequence: CSVEVNTEAFF.